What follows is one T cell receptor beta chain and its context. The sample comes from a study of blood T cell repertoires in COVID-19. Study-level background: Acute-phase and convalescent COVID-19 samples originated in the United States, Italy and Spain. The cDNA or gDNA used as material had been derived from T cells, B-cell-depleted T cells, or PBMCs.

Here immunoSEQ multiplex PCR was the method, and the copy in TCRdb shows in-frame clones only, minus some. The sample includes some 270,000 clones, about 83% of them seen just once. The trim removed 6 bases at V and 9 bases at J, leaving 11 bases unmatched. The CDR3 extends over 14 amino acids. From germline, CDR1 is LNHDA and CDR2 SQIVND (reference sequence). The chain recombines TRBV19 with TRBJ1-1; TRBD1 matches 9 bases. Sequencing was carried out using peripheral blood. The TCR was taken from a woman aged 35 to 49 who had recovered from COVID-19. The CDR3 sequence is CASSHSRDRDQAFF. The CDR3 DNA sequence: TGTGCCAGTAGCCATTCCCGGGACAGGGATCAAGCTTTCTTT.